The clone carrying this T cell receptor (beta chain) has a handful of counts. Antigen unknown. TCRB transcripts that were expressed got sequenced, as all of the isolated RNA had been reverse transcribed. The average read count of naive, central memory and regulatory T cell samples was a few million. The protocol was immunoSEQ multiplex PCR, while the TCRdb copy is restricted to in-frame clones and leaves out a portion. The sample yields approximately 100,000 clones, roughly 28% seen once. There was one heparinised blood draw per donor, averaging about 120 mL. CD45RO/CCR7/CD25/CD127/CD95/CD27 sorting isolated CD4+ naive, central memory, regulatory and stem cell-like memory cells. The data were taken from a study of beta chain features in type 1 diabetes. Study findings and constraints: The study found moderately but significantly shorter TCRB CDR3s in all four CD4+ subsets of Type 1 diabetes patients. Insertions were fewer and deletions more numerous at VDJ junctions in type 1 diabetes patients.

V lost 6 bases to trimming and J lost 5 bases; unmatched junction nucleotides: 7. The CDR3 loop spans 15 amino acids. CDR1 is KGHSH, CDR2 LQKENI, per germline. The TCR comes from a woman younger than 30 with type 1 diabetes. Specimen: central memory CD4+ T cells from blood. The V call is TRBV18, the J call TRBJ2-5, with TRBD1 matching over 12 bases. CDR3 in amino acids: CASSSGTGGTETQYF. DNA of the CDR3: TGTGCCAGCTCGTCTGGGACAGGGGGCACGGAGACCCAGTACTTC.